This T cell receptor (beta chain) originates from a study of identical twins. Findings and caveats of the study: Cross-sectional statistical analysis was relied on for the conclusions, without the same donors being followed. Beta clonotypes that were abundant in cord blood contained fewer insertions, a pattern absent from memory repertoires.

TCRdb used MiXCR to reprocess the 5' RACE reads, holding one entry per CDR3 protein. Here the sample spans roughly 570,000 distinct CDR3 sequences, approximately 9.6% being singletons. V lost 2 bases to trimming and J lost 0 bases, with 8 bases between them. This CDR3 region has 15 residues. Germline CDR1 reads WNHNN; CDR2 reads SYGVQD (reference sequence). In its sample, this clonotype was seen a few times. The antigen is unknown. A further study also used this sample, focusing on yellow fever vaccine responses in identical twins.

The sequencing input was PBMCs. The chain joins TRBV10-1 to TRBJ2-1; D remains ambiguous. This receptor was taken from a woman aged 18-29 years in good health. Here the CDR3 DNA reads TGCGCCAGCAGTGAGGCCCCCAGCTCCTACAATGAGCAGTTCTTC. Translating it yields CASSEAPSSYNEQFF.